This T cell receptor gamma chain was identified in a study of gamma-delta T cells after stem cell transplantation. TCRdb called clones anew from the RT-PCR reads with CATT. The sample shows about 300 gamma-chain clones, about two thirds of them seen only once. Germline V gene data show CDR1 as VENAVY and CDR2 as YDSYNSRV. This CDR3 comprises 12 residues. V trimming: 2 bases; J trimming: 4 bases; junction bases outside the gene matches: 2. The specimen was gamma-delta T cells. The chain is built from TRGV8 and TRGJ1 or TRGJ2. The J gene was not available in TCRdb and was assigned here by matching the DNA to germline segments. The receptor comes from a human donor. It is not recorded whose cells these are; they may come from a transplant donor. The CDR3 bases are TGTGCCACCTGGGATATATATTATAAGAAACTCTTT. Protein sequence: CATWDIYYKKLF.